This T cell receptor beta chain came from a study of cytomegalovirus exposure and HLA in healthy donors. Study-level information: Most donors, 70% to 85% of roughly 400 genotyped, fell in the Caucasian-associated ancestry cluster.

It was with 60 Vbeta and 13 Jbeta primers that the PCR ran. Sequencing was performed with immunoSEQ multiplex PCR; in TCRdb, only in-frame clones are kept and a portion is missing. The sample consists of some 160,000 clones, over 70% of them appearing once. The sequenced sample was PBMCs. The sequence came from a woman in her thirties or forties in good health and CMV-seropositive.

The CDR3 DNA sequence: TGTGCCAGCAGTGAGGCCCCACCAAACATTCAGTACTTC. The encoded protein is CASSEAPPNIQYF. V gene TRBV2 combines with J gene TRBJ2-4; D unresolved. Trimming left V 3 bases short and J 6 bases short, with 9 bases between. The CDR3 sequence is 13 residues long. CDR1 and CDR2 from the germline V gene are SNHLY and FYNNEI.